The 15 T cell receptor beta chains given below trace back to one sample, sequenced in a study of blood T cells in healthy people across ages. The use of a sample-barcoded 5' primer and a J-beta primer mix characterized a second PCR of roughly 7 to 11 cycles. TCRdb re-called the 5' RACE reads through MiXCR, storing one row per CDR3 protein. The table includes about 930,000 distinct CDR3 sequences, 25% to 35% detected once. This sample also appeared in a second study, on T cells of mothers and their children.

What was sequenced was blood. The receptors come from a woman in her forties in good health.

The chain employs TRBV2 and TRBJ2-4; D is perhaps TRBD1 or TRBD2 (6 bases each). The last part of the DNA fits TRBJ2-7 better; the J call may be wrong. The CDR3 totals 14 residues. The germline gives CDR1 SNHLY, CDR2 FYNNEI. The CDR3 DNA sequence: TGTGCCAGCAGTGACGGGGGCAAAAGCTACGAGCAGTACTTC. Encoded protein: CASSDGGKSYEQYF.

Ten or more counts support this clonotype. The rearrangement uses TRBV20-1 and TRBJ2-3, with a possible D match to TRBD1 (6 bases). CDR3 length equals 15 residues. The germline CDR1 and CDR2 sequences are DFQATT and SNEGSKA (reference sequence). V was trimmed by 3 bases and J by 2 bases, leaving 15 bases between them. This CDR3 is CSASPDRINTDTQYF. CDR3 coding DNA: TGCAGTGCTAGTCCCGACAGGATCAACACAGATACGCAGTATTTT.

This clonotype was seen repeatedly, ten times or more. V is TRBV6-5 and J is TRBJ2-7, with D perhaps assigned TRBD1 or TRBD2 (6 bases each). The V end lost 1 base, the J end lost 4 bases, and 14 bases lay between the germline ends. Germline V gene lookup returns CDR1 MNHEY and CDR2 SVGAGI. The CDR3 runs to 15 residues. The DNA for the CDR3 is TGTGCCAGCAGTTACTTTACGGGGGCGATGTACGAGCAGTACTTC. This codes for CASSYFTGAMYEQYF.

V is TRBV3-1 and J is TRBJ1-6; D gene unclear. The CDR3 is 13 residues long. Trimming shortened V by 2 bases and J by 10 bases, and 9 bases separated the two germline ends. From germline, CDR1 is LGHDT and CDR2 YNNKEL (reference sequence). CDR3 residues: CASSQPRGSPLHF. In DNA, the CDR3 is TGTGCCAGCAGCCAACCGAGAGGCTCACCCCTCCACTTT.

The chain combines TRBV20-1 with TRBJ1-6; D ambiguous. In germline, CDR1 is DFQATT, CDR2 SNEGSKA (reference sequence). Trimming took 6 bases from V and 9 from J, leaving 12 bases between them. This CDR3 comprises 12 residues. For the CDR3, the DNA is TGCAGTGCAAGTCCCTTGGGTTCACCCCTCCACTTT. Residues: CSASPLGSPLHF.

The chain combines TRBV18 with TRBJ1-1; 8 bases align to TRBD1. The CDR3 is made up of 14 amino acids. Germline V lookup: CDR1 KGHSH, CDR2 LQKENI. V shed 3 bases, J shed 7 bases, and the junction held 7 bases outside the gene matches. The CDR3 DNA is TGTGCCAGCTCACCGGCCGGACAGGGCGTTGAAGCTTTCTTT. As protein: CASSPAGQGVEAFF.

This clonotype was seen repeatedly, ten times or more. The chain is built from TRBV24-1 and TRBJ2-1; 8 bases are shared with TRBD1. Germline-derived CDR1 and CDR2 are KGHDR and SFDVKD. The CDR3 consists of 15 residues. V lost 5 bases and J lost 0; bases outside the gene matches: 2. CDR3 nucleotide sequence: TGTGCCACCAGTGGGACAGGGAGCTCCTACAATGAGCAGTTCTTC. The encoded protein is CATSGTGSSYNEQFF.

The genes are TRBV10-3 and TRBJ2-3; tentatively, D is TRBD1 or TRBD2 (5 bases each). Germline V gene lookup returns CDR1 ENHRY and CDR2 SYGVKD. The V and J ends lost 4 bases and 4 bases respectively, with 18 bases between them. This CDR3 contains 16 residues. The CDR3 region is CAISGAGTPGADTQYF. The CDR3 DNA is TGTGCCATCAGTGGGGCCGGGACCCCCGGGGCAGATACGCAGTATTTT.

This clonotype was found many times. The chain has TRBV24-1 and TRBJ2-3, with 9 bases that match TRBD2. Germline CDR1 reads KGHDR; CDR2 reads SFDVKD. This CDR3 is 16 amino acids long. With V trimmed by 2 bases and J by 1 base, 3 bases remained unmatched. CDR3 loop: CATSDYSGGRTDTQYF. The CDR3 nucleotides are TGTGCCACCAGTGATTATAGCGGGGGACGCACAGATACGCAGTATTTT.

This clonotype was detected ten times or more. The chain recombines TRBV20-1 with TRBJ2-1; D remains unclear. The CDR3 is made up of 15 amino acids. Germline CDR1 is DFQATT and CDR2 is SNEGSKA (reference sequence). V was clipped by 7 bases and J by 3 bases, with 19 bases between them. The CDR3 sequence: CSVRAPSGDYNEQFF. Here the CDR3 DNA reads TGCAGTGTCCGGGCTCCTAGTGGGGACTACAATGAGCAGTTCTTC.

A remark on this clonotype: Mismatch with germline at one junction end may stem from a read error. The gene calls are TRBV20-1 and TRBJ1-3; no firm D call. The CDR3 totals 16 residues. Germline loops: CDR1 DFQATT, CDR2 SNEGSKA (reference sequence). The CDR3 spells CSTRGRSISSGNTIYF. Written as DNA, the CDR3 is TGCAGTACTAGAGGACGGTCGATAAGCTCTGGAAACACCATATATTTT.

Many counts were recorded for this clonotype. This chain links TRBV29-1 with TRBJ2-7; maybe TRBD2 (7 bases). The CDR3 totals 16 residues. V lost 5 bases and J lost 0, with 20 bases in between. Germline-derived CDR1 and CDR2 are SQVTM and ANQGSEA. CDR3 DNA sequence: TGCAGCGTTCTGTTTTCCGGGGGGCCTTACTCCTACGAGCAGTACTTC. It translates to CSVLFSGGPYSYEQYF.

The chain has TRBV20-1 and TRBJ2-2; D unresolved. This CDR3 spans 15 amino acids. In germline, CDR1 is DFQATT, CDR2 SNEGSKA (reference sequence). The V end was cut by 0 bases, the J end by 1 base, with 9 bases between. The CDR3 DNA reads TGCAGTGCTAGAGATTTTTCCCAGAACACCGGGGAGCTGTTTTTT. Amino acids: CSARDFSQNTGELFF.

The chain joins TRBV6-1 to TRBJ1-6; D call uncertain. Trimming removed 3 bases at V and 14 bases at J, with 20 bases between. This CDR3 region has 15 residues. CDR1 and CDR2 from the germline V gene are MNHNS and SASEGT. For the CDR3, the DNA is TGTGCCAGCAGTGAGTACGCCAGGCCCCACGAGGCCCTCCACTTT. Its translation: CASSEYARPHEALHF.

About this clonotype: This could be a read error, since a much larger clone is one nucleotide away. This sequence joins TRBV5-5 and TRBJ1-2; 7 nucleotides line up with TRBD1. Germline CDR1 reads SGHKS; CDR2 reads YYEKEE (reference sequence). The CDR3 is made up of 15 amino acids. V lost 3 bases to trimming and J lost 4 bases; unmatched junction nucleotides: 9. CDR3 bases: TGTGCCAGCAGCTGGGCGGTCGGACAGGTCTATGGCTACACCTTC. Amino acid sequence: CASSWAVGQVYGYTF.